Listed below are T cell receptor beta chains from one sample, sequenced in a study of OX40 agonist ivuxolimab in advanced cancers. Assay: immunoSEQ multiplex PCR; the TCRdb copy retains only in-frame clones and omits some. Among about 19,000 clones listed, about nine tenths were seen once. The sample in question was CD4+ or CD8+ T cells sorted from blood, obtained in a trial of the OX40 agonist ivuxolimab. The source is an adult with an advanced solid tumor such as melanoma, head and neck, liver or kidney cancer. Both conserved end residues are part of each CDR3. A D gene is named only where the DNA matches it firmly. Only some rows state a clone size, as once, few, many or a class for expanded clones.

D gene,clone size,V gene,J gene,CDR3 DNA,CDR3 protein
-,-,TRBV18,TRBJ2-2,TGTGCCAGCTCATCCGGCCCAGCCTTAGGCGGGGAGCTGTTTTTT,CASSSGPALGGELFF
-,-,TRBV6-1,TRBJ2-7,TGTGCCAGCAGTGAAGAGGTTACATACTACGAGCAGTACTTC,CASSEEVTYYEQYF
-,-,TRBV27,TRBJ1-2,TGTGCCAGCAGTTTAACTCCGGGGACGGCCTATGGCTACACCTTC,CASSLTPGTAYGYTF
TRBD2,-,TRBV5-1,TRBJ2-7,TGCGCCAGCAGCTTGGTTTTCGGGACTAGCTCCTACGAGCAGTACTTC,CASSLVFGTSSYEQYF
TRBD1,-,TRBV27,TRBJ2-7,TGTGCCAGCAGTTTATTTGACAGGGCCTACGAGCAGTACTTC,CASSLFDRAYEQYF
-,few,TRBV11-2,TRBJ2-5,TGTGCCAGCAGCTTAACCCAAGAGACCCAGTACTTC,CASSLTQETQYF
-,-,TRBV28,TRBJ1-2,TGTGCCAGCAGCCTAAGGGCAGCCTATGGCTACACCTTC,CASSLRAAYGYTF
-,-,TRBV9,TRBJ1-1,TGTGCCAGCAGCGTAGGGCCCCCGGGCAGGAACACTGAAGCTTTCTTT,CASSVGPPGRNTEAFF
TRBD2,-,TRBV27,TRBJ2-3,TGTGCCAGCAGTCTTAGCGGGAGAGTGACAGATACGCAGTATTTT,CASSLSGRVTDTQYF
-,-,TRBV7-9,TRBJ1-1,TGTGCCAGCAGCGAGGACACGACGGAAGCTTTCTTT,CASSEDTTEAFF
TRBD2,-,TRBV27,TRBJ2-7,TGTGCCAGCAGACCCCTGGGGGGGATGAACGAGCAGTACTTC,CASRPLGGMNEQYF
TRBD1,once,TRBV30,TRBJ1-2,TGTGCCTGGACCGAAGTCCACAGGGGAGCTAACTATGGCTACACCTTC,CAWTEVHRGANYGYTF
TRBD1,-,TRBV19,TRBJ1-1,TGTGCCAGTAGTAAGGGACAGGGTGGGTACACTGAAGCTTTCTTT,CASSKGQGGYTEAFF
-,-,TRBV28,TRBJ2-1,TGTGCCAGCAGTTTGCACTACAATGAGCAGTTCTTC,CASSLHYNEQFF
TRBD1,-,TRBV7-9,TRBJ1-5,TGTGCCAGCAGCCCTAGCCGGACAGGGGGCCATCAGCCCCAGCATTTT,CASSPSRTGGHQPQHF
-,-,TRBV11-3,TRBJ2-7,TGTGCCAGCAGTCGACTAGGGGTAGGCGAGCAGTACTTC,CASSRLGVGEQYF
TRBD2,-,TRBV6-4,TRBJ2-1,TGTGCCAGCAGCGTGAGCGGGAGGGTAAACAATGAGCAGTTCTTC,CASSVSGRVNNEQFF
-,once,TRBV27,TRBJ2-2,TGTGCCAGCAGCATGGGACTCGCGAATCCCGGGGAGCTGTTTTTT,CASSMGLANPGELFF
-,-,TRBV27,TRBJ1-2,TGTGCCAGCAGTTTAAGTGGTGGTTACTATGGCTACACCTTC,CASSLSGGYYGYTF
-,-,TRBV27,TRBJ2-1,TGTGCCAGCAGTTTTGAACAGGGAATCTACAATGAGCAGTTCTTC,CASSFEQGIYNEQFF
-,-,TRBV4-1,TRBJ2-5,TGCGCCAGCAGCCTGGACGTACAAGAGACCCAGTACTTC,CASSLDVQETQYF
-,-,TRBV7-2,TRBJ1-4,TGTGCCAGCAGCCCCGTCGGGGAAACTAATGAAAAACTGTTTTTT,CASSPVGETNEKLFF
-,-,TRBV5-1,TRBJ2-7,TGCGCCAGCACCATTTTTGCGGGATCCTACGAGCAGTACTTC,CASTIFAGSYEQYF
-,-,TRBV28,TRBJ1-4,TGTGCCAGCAGTTTAGACGGGGTATTGAAACTGTTTTTT,CASSLDGVLKLFF
-,-,TRBV2,TRBJ1-5,TGTGCCAGCAGTGAATATGTTAATCAGCCCCAGCATTTT,CASSEYVNQPQHF
-,-,TRBV7-2,TRBJ1-5,TGTGCCAGCAGCTTAGAGGAAGGGATGCGCAATCAGCCCCAGCATTTT,CASSLEEGMRNQPQHF
-,-,TRBV19,TRBJ1-5,TGTGCCGGATCCACAGGGTTCTATCAGCCCCAGCATTTT,CAGSTGFYQPQHF
-,-,TRBV5-1,TRBJ2-3,TGCGCCAGCAGCCCCCGGGGCCCAGATACGCAGTATTTT,CASSPRGPDTQYF
-,medium-sized,TRBV4-2,TRBJ2-7,TGTGCCAGCAGCCAAGAGAACGTCCCGGGGGACGAGCAGTACTTC,CASSQENVPGDEQYF
-,-,TRBV10-1,TRBJ2-2,TGCGCCAGCAGTGAGTCGAGGAGAACCGGGGAGCTGTTTTTT,CASSESRRTGELFF
-,-,TRBV6-6,TRBJ2-7,TGTGCCAGCCTTTCTCGGGACATATTCCCCTACGAGCAGTACTTC,CASLSRDIFPYEQYF
TRBD1,-,TRBV29-1,TRBJ1-5,TGCAGCGTTGAGACAGGGGGACAGCCCCAGCATTTT,CSVETGGQPQHF
-,-,TRBV30,TRBJ2-1,TGTGCCTGGGCGGGATTAAGCTCCTACAATGAGCAGTTCTTC,CAWAGLSSYNEQFF